This T cell receptor (beta chain) was captured by sequencing in a study of OX40 agonist ivuxolimab in advanced cancers. Study overall: Intravenous ivuxolimab at 0.01 to 10 mg/kg was given to patients every 2 weeks.

Germline V lookup: CDR1 SEHNR, CDR2 FQNEAQ (reference sequence). This CDR3 contains 12 residues. V lost 8 bases, J lost 4 bases, and 9 bases lay in between. Method: immunoSEQ multiplex PCR; TCRdb's copy keeps in-frame clones and lacks some. This table has tens of thousands of clones, about 90% appearing once. Comments on this clone: No antigen is known for it.

Study-wide results and caveats: Those patients achieving a partial response at 0.1-3.0 mg/kg showed among the lowest clonal expansion.

The rearrangement links TRBV7-9 to TRBJ1-3, with no clear D. The sequence derives from an adult with an advanced solid tumor such as melanoma, head and neck, liver or kidney cancer. Sample: CD4+ or CD8+ T cells sorted from blood, taken in a trial of the OX40 agonist ivuxolimab. CDR3 amino acids: CASEDGGNTIYF. CDR3 coding DNA: TGTGCCAGCGAGGATGGCGGAAACACCATATATTTT.